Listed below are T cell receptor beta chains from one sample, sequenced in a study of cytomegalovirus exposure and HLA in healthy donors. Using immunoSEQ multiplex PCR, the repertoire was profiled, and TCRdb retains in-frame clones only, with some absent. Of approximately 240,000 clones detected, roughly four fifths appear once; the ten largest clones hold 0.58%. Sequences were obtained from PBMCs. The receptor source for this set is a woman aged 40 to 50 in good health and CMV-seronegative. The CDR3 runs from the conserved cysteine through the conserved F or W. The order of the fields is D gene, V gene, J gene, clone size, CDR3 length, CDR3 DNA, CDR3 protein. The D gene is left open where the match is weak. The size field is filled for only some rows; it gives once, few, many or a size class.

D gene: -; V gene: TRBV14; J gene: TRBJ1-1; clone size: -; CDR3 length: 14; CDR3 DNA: TGTGCCAGCACCCGAAAGACAGAGAACACTGAAGCTTTCTTT; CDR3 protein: CASTRKTENTEAFF
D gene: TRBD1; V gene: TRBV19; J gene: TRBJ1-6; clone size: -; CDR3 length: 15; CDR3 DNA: TGTGCCAGTAGGGACCGGACAGGGCCTAATTCACCCCTCCACTTT; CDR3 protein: CASRDRTGPNSPLHF
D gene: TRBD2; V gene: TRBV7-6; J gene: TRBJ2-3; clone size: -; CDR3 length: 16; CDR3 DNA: TGTGCCAGCAGCTTAGTTAGCGGGGGAGGGAAAGATACGCAGTATTTT; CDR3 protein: CASSLVSGGGKDTQYF
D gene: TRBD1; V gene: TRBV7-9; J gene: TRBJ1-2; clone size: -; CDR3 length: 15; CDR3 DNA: TGTGCCAGCAGCTTAGCCGACAGGGTAAACTATGGCTACACCTTC; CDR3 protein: CASSLADRVNYGYTF
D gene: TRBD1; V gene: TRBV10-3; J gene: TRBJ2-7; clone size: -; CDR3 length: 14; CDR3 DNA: TGTGCCACCAGTCCCCGGGACAGCCGGAGCGAGCAGTACTTC; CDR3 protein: CATSPRDSRSEQYF
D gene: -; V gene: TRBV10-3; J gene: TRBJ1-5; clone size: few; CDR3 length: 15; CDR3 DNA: TGTGCCATCAGTGATGCAGGTTTTAGCAATCAGCCCCAGCATTTT; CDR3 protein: CAISDAGFSNQPQHF
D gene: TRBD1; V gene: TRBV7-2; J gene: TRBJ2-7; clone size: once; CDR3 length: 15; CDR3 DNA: TGTGCCAGCAGATACTCCGGGACAGGGGGCCGCGAGCAGTACTTC; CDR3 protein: CASRYSGTGGREQYF
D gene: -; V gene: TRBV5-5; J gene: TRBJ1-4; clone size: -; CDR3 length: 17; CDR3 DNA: TGTGCCAGCAGCTTGGCAGAGAGCGCACCCTATAATGAAAAACTGTTTTTT; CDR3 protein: CASSLAESAPYNEKLFF
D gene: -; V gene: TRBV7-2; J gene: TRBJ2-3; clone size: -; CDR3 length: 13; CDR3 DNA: TGTGCCAGCAGCCGCCAGTCCCCGGGTACGCAGTATTTT; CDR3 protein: CASSRQSPGTQYF
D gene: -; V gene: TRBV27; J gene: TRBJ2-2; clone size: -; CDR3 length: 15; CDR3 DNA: TGTGCCAGCAGCTCTAGACAGATAGCAACCGGGGAGCTGTTTTTT; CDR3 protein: CASSSRQIATGELFF
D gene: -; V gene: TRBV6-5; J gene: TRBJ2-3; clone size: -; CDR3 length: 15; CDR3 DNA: TGTGCCAGCAGTTACTTCGGGGAGAGCACAGATACGCAGTATTTT; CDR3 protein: CASSYFGESTDTQYF
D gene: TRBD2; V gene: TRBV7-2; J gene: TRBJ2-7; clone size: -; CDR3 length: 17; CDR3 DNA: TGTGCCAGCAGCGCGCCGTCAGCGGGGGGGAGTAGGTACGAGCAGTACTTC; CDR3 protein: CASSAPSAGGSRYEQYF
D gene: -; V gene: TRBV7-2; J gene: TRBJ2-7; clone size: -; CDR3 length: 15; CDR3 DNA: TGTGCCAGCAGCTTAGATGGTAGCGGAAACTACGAGCAGTACTTC; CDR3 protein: CASSLDGSGNYEQYF
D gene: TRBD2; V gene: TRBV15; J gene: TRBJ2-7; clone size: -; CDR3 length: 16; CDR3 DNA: TGTGCCACCAGCAGGTCGGACGGGGGGAACCCCTACGAGCAGTACTTC; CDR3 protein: CATSRSDGGNPYEQYF
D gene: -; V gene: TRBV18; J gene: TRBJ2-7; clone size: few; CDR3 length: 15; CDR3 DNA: TGTGCCAGCTCACCTCCGGGCCCCGGGACCTACGAGCAGTACTTC; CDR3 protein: CASSPPGPGTYEQYF
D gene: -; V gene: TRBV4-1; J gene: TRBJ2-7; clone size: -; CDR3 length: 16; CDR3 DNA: TGCGCCAGCAGCCAAGATGATGAGGCCGACTCCTACGAGCAGTACTTC; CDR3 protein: CASSQDDEADSYEQYF
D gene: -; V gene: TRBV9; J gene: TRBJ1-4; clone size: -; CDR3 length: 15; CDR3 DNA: TGTGCCAGCAGCGTGGGGGGAGAGGGCTTCGAAAAACTGTTTTTT; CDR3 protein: CASSVGGEGFEKLFF
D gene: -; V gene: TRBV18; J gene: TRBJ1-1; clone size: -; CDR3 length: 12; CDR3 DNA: TGTGCCAGCGACAACAGGGAGTCTGAAGCTTTCTTT; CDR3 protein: CASDNRESEAFF
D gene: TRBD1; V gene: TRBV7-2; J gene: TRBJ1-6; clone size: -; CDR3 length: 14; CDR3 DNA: TGTGCCAGCTCAGGGGACAGGACGATCTCACCCCTCCACTTT; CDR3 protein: CASSGDRTISPLHF
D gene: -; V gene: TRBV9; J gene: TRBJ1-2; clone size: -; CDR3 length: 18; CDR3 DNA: TGTGCCAGCAGCGTAGGGGGAGGTCCGGGGATACCTAACTATGGCTACACCTTC; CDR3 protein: CASSVGGGPGIPNYGYTF
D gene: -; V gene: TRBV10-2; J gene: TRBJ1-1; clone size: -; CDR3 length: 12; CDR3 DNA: TGCGCCAGCAGCGAGGGGGGGACTGAAGCTTTCTTT; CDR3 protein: CASSEGGTEAFF
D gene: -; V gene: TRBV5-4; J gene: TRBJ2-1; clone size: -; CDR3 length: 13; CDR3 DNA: TGTGCCAGCAGCTTCGGCGGGGACAATGAGCAGTTCTTC; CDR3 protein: CASSFGGDNEQFF
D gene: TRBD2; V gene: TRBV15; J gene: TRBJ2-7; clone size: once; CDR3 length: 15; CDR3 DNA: TGTGCCACCAGCAGAGGACGGACTAGTTCCTACGAGCAGTACTTC; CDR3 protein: CATSRGRTSSYEQYF
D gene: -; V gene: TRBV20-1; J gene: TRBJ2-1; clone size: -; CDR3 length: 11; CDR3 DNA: TGCAGTGCTACAGGGGACAATGAGCAGTTCTTC; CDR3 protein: CSATGDNEQFF
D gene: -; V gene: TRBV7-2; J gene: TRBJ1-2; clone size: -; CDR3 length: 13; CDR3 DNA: TGTGCCAGCAGCTTAGTAGGGGTAACTGGCTACACCTTC; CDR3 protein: CASSLVGVTGYTF
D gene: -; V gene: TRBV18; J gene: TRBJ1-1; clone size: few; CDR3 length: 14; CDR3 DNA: TGTGCCAGCTCACCACCGTACGGAGTTACTGAAGCTTTCTTT; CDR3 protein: CASSPPYGVTEAFF
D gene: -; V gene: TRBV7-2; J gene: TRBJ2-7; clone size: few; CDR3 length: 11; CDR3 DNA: TGTGCCAGCAGCGACAGGTACGAGCAGTACTTC; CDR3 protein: CASSDRYEQYF
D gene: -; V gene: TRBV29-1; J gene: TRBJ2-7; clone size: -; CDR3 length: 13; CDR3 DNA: TGCAGCGTTGAACGCACAGGGTACCACGAGCAGTACTTC; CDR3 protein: CSVERTGYHEQYF
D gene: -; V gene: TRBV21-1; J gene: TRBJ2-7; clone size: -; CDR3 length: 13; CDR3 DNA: TGTGCCAGCAGCAAAGAAAGGAGAAACGAGCAGTACTTC; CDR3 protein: CASSKERRNEQYF
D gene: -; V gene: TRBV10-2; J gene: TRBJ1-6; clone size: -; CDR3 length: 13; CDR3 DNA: TGCGCCAGCAGTGAGACAGCCTATTCACCCCTCCACTTT; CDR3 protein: CASSETAYSPLHF
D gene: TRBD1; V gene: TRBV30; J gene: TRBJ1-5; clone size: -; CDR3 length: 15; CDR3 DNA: TGTGCCTGGAGTACAGGACAGGGAAGCCAGGAGCCCCAGCATTTT; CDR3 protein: CAWSTGQGSQEPQHF
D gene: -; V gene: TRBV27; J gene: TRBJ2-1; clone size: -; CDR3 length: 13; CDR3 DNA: TGTGCCAGCAGTTTGCGACAAAACAATGAGCAGTTCTTC; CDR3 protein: CASSLRQNNEQFF
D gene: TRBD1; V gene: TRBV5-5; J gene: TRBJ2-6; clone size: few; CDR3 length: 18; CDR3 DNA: TGTGCCAGCAGCCCGACCGACAGGGGGCAGGCTGGGGCCAACGTCCTGACTTTC; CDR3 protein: CASSPTDRGQAGANVLTF
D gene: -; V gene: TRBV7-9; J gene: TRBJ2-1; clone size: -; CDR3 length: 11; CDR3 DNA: TGTGCCAGCAGCTTAGACTATGAGCAGTTCTTC; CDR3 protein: CASSLDYEQFF
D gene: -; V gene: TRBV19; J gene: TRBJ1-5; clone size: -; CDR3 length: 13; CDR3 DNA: TGTGCCAGTAGCTTCGACAAGAATCAGCCCCAGCATTTT; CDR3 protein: CASSFDKNQPQHF
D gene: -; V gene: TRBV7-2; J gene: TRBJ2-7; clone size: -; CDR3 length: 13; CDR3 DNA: TGTGCCAGCAGCCGAGACAAGACATACGAGCAGTACTTC; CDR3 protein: CASSRDKTYEQYF
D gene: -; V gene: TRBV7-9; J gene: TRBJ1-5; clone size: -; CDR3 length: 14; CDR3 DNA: TGTGCCAGCAGCTTTCAGTCTAGCAATCAGCCCCAGCATTTT; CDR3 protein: CASSFQSSNQPQHF
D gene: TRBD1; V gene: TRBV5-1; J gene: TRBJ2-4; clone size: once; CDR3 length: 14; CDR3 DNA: TGCGCCAGCAGCTACGACAGGGAGTTAAACATTCAGTACTTC; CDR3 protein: CASSYDRELNIQYF
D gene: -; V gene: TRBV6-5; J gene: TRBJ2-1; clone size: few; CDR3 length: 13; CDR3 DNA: TGTGCCAGCAGTGGACGAAGGGGGAATGAGCAGTTCTTC; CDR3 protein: CASSGRRGNEQFF
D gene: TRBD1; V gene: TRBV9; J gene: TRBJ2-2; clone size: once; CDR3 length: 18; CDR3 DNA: TGTGCCAGCAGCGCCAACCTACAGGGGTTTCTTGACACCGGGGAGCTGTTTTTT; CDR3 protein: CASSANLQGFLDTGELFF
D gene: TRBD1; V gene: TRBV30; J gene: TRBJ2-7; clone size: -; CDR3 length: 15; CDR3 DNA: TGTGCCTGGAGTGTACCGGGACAGTCCTTCTACGAGCAGTACTTC; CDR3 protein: CAWSVPGQSFYEQYF
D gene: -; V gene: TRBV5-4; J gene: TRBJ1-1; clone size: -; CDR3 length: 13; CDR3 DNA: TGTGCCAGCCGTACAGGGATGAACACTGAAGCTTTCTTT; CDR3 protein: CASRTGMNTEAFF
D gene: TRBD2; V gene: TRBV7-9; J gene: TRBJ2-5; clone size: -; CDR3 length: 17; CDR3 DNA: TGTGCCAGCAGCCGCAGCGGGGGGGCCTCGTACCAAGAGACCCAGTACTTC; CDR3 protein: CASSRSGGASYQETQYF
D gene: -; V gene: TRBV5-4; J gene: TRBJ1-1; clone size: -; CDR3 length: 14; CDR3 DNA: TGTGCCAGCAGCTTTGAGGCCTTACAGGGTGAAGCTTTCTTT; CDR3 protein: CASSFEALQGEAFF
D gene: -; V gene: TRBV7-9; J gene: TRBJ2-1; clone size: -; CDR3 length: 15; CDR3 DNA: TGTGCCAGCAGCTTAAGCGCGGGCTCGTACAATGAGCAGTTCTTC; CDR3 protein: CASSLSAGSYNEQFF
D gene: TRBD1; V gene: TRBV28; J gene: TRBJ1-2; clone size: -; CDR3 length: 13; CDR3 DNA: TGTGCCAGCAGTTTATTTAGGGACAGCACTTTCACCTTC; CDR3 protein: CASSLFRDSTFTF
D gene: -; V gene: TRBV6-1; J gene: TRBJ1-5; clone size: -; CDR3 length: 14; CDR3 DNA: TGTGCCAGCAGAGACAGGAGTCGCGATCAGCCCCAGCATTTT; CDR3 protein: CASRDRSRDQPQHF
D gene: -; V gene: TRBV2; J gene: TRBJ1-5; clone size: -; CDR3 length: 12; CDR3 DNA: TGTGCCAGCAGTGCTCGAGGGCAGCCCCAGCATTTT; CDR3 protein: CASSARGQPQHF
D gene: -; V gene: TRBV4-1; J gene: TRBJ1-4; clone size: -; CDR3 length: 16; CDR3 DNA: TGCGCCAGCAGCCAAGATCCCTCGGGGGAAGATGAAAAACTGTTTTTT; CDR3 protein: CASSQDPSGEDEKLFF
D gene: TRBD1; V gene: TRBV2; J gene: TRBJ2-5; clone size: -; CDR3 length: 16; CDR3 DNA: TGTGCCAGCAGAGCGACAGGGGGGGGTGCACAAGAGACCCAGTACTTC; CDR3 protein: CASRATGGGAQETQYF
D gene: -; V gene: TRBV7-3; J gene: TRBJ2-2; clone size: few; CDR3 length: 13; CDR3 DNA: TGTGCCAGCAGCTCCAGGGGAACCGGGGAGCTGTTTTTT; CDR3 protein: CASSSRGTGELFF